A single sample is the source of the 16 T cell receptor beta chains below, sequenced in a study of PD-1 blockade in mismatch repair-deficient tumors. This table comes from immunoSEQ multiplex PCR, and its TCRdb copy is limited to in-frame clones, with some not included. The sample has tens of thousands of clones; more than 70% are singletons. This sample comprised peripheral blood, obtained 52 weeks after starting pembrolizumab. The receptors here all came from an adult with mismatch repair-deficient cancer.

The rearrangement links TRBV7-2 to TRBJ2-1; D call uncertain. Germline-derived CDR1 and CDR2 are SGHTA and FQGNSA. The CDR3 sequence is 14 residues long. V shed 3 bases and J shed 5 bases, with 11 bases lying between them. The CDR3 coding sequence is TGTGCCAGCAGCTTTAATTGGGTGGACAATGAGCAGTTCTTC. It specifies CASSFNWVDNEQFF.

The gene calls are TRBV20-1 and TRBJ2-1; D may be TRBD1 or TRBD2 (5 bases each). CDR1 is DFQATT and CDR2 is SNEGSKA in the germline V gene (reference sequence). Trimming took off 5 bases at V and 6 bases at J, with 8 bases between the two ends. This CDR3 comprises 11 residues. CDR3 region: CSAGGVNEQFF. The CDR3 DNA is TGCAGTGCTGGGGGAGTCAATGAGCAGTTCTTC.

The chain recombines TRBV7-2 with TRBJ2-6; D is tentatively TRBD1 or TRBD2 (5 bases each). CDR3 length: 18 residues. CDR1 is SGHTA and CDR2 is FQGNSA in the germline V gene. V gave up 4 bases and J gave up 1 base, with 17 bases separating them. In nucleotides, the CDR3 is TGTGCCAGCAGCTCACATGGGGGTGGGGCATCTGGGGCCAACGTCCTGACTTTC. It codes for CASSSHGGGASGANVLTF.

This rearrangement joins TRBV27 to TRBJ2-1; TRBD1 aligns across 7 bases. Germline V gene sequence: CDR1 MNHEY, CDR2 SMNVEV (reference sequence). Trimming cost V 6 bases and J 5 bases; bases outside gene matches: 10. There are 15 residues in the CDR3. CDR3 in DNA: TGTGCCAGCAGAAACGACAGGGTAGTCCACAATGAGCAGTTCTTC. This translates into CASRNDRVVHNEQFF.

The rearrangement uses TRBV7-6 and TRBJ2-1, with D maybe TRBD1 (6 bases). The CDR3 runs 13 residues. Germline CDR1 SGHVS, CDR2 FNYEAQ. V lost 8 bases, J lost 8 bases, and 16 bases lay in between. CDR3 coding DNA: TGTGCCAGCCAAAGGACGCCAGGGGATGAGCAGTTCTTC. This codes for CASQRTPGDEQFF. Full variable domain (outside the CDR3, taken from reference TRBV7-6 and TRBJ2-1): GAGVSQSPRYKVTKRGQDVALRCDPISGHVSLYWYRQALGQGPEFLTYFNYEAQQDKSGLPNDRFSAERPEGSISTLTIQRTEQRDSAMYRCASQRTPGDEQFFGPGTRLTVL.

V usage is TRBV9 and J usage is TRBJ1-1; no reliable D call. CDR3 length equals 15 residues. Germline CDR1 and CDR2: SGDLS and YYNGEE. V was trimmed by 2 bases and J by 1 base, leaving 12 bases between them. The CDR3 reads CASSVGSAGNTEAFF. CDR3 nucleotide sequence: TGTGCCAGCAGCGTTGGGTCGGCGGGGAACACTGAAGCTTTCTTT.

The chain recombines TRBV1 with TRBJ2-3; TRBD2 is the table's D call and was not checked against the DNA. TRBV1 is given as a pseudogene. The CDR3 runs 16 residues. The CDR3 loop is CTSRRGAGGGADTQYF. CDR3 sequence (DNA): TGCACCAGCCGACGAGGTGCGGGAGGTGGCGCAGATACGCAGTATTTT.

This chain joins TRBV6-6 and TRBJ2-2; unclear D gene. The V gene's germline CDR1 is MNHNY and CDR2 SVGAGI (reference sequence). V lost 1 base to trimming and J lost 1 base, with 4 bases between them. CDR3 length: 14 amino acids. CDR3 DNA sequence: TGTGCCAGCAGTTACTTTGAGAACACCGGGGAGCTGTTTTTT. Amino acids: CASSYFENTGELFF.

In its sample, this clone was seen a few times. The chain couples TRBV10-3 to TRBJ2-7; D call uncertain. The V end lost 8 bases, the J end lost 0 bases, and 11 bases lay between the germline ends. Germline CDR1 and CDR2: ENHRY and SYGVKD. The CDR3 consists of 13 residues. CDR3 coding DNA: TGTGCCATCGAGAGTGGGAACTCCTACGAGCAGTACTTC. Its protein product is CAIESGNSYEQYF.

This sequence joins TRBV7-6 and TRBJ2-7; D is possibly TRBD2 (5 bases). The CDR3 is 15 amino acids. V lost 0 bases and J lost 7, with 16 bases in between. Germline loops: CDR1 SGHVS, CDR2 FNYEAQ. CDR3 nucleotide sequence: TGTGCCAGCAGCTTAGCTTTTAAGGGATCGGGAGAGCAGTACTTC. This codes for CASSLAFKGSGEQYF.

CDR3: CASSSSPETQYF. The CDR3 DNA sequence: TGTGCCAGCAGTTCCAGTCCGGAGACCCAGTACTTC. This chain uses TRBV6-5 with TRBJ2-5; D is undetermined. The CDR3 is made up of 12 amino acids. The V gene lost 4 bases and the J gene lost 5 bases, with 8 bases spanning the gap. Germline V lookup: CDR1 MNHEY, CDR2 SVGAGI.

V and J are TRBV28 and TRBJ1-4, with D perhaps matching TRBD1 (5 bases). This CDR3 region has 14 residues. CDR1 MDHEN and CDR2 SYDVKM come from the germline V gene. V dropped 4 bases and J dropped 8 bases, with 14 bases sitting between them. CDR3 in amino acids: CASSSGAGWEKLFF. DNA for the CDR3: TGTGCCAGCAGTTCTGGGGCAGGGTGGGAAAAACTGTTTTTT.

Only one count was recorded for this clone. V is TRBV10-3 and J is TRBJ1-2, with 7 bases identical to TRBD1. Looked up from germline, CDR1 is ENHRY and CDR2 is SYGVKD. The V gene end was trimmed by 0 bases and the J gene end by 1 base; junction bases not matched to a gene: 8. CDR3 length equals 17 residues. In DNA form, the CDR3 reads TGTGCCATCAGTGAGTCGTTCGCAGGGGGTGATAACTATGGCTACACCTTC. Its protein product is CAISESFAGGDNYGYTF.

In this sample, this clone turned up once. The chain links TRBV4-2 to TRBJ1-3; D not resolved. The CDR3 is 13 residues long. CDR1 is LGHNA, CDR2 YNFKEQ, per germline. Trimming removed 0 bases from V and 0 bases from J, with 0 bases in between. CDR3: CASSQDSGNTIYF. The CDR3 DNA reads as TGTGCCAGCAGCCAAGACTCTGGAAACACCATATATTTT.

V and J are TRBV6-5 and TRBJ2-3, with TRBD1 matching over 10 bases. This CDR3 contains 14 residues. The ends lost 5 bases at V and 3 bases at J; junction bases unmatched: 2. Per germline, CDR1 MNHEY and CDR2 SVGAGI. Here the CDR3 reads CASSRTGGTDTQYF. CDR3 DNA: TGTGCCAGCAGTAGGACAGGGGGGACAGATACGCAGTATTTT.

The chain uses TRBV6-6 and TRBJ2-5; a possible D gene is TRBD1 (5 bases). Between the trimmed V and J ends, which lost 6 bases and 6 bases, there was a span of 14 bases. CDR1 and CDR2 from the germline V gene are MNHNY and SVGAGI (reference sequence). CDR3 length: 13 residues. In nucleotides, the CDR3 is TGTGCCAGCAGGGTAGGGGTGGAACAGACCCAGTACTTC. Translation: CASRVGVEQTQYF.